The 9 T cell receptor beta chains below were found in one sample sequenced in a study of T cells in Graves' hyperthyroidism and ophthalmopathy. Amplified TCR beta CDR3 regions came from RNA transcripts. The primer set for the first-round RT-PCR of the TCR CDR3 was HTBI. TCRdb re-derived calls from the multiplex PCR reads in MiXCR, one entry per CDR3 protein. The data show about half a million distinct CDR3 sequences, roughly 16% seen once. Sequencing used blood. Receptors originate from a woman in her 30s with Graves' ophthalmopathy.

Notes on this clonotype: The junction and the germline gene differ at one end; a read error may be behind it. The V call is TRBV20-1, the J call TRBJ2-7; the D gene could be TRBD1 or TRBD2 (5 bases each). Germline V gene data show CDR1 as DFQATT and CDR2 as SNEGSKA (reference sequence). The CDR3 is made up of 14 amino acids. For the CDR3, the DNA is TGCAGTCGAAGCCCGTCGGGACGTTACTACGAGCAGTGCTTC. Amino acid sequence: CSRSPSGRYYEQCF.

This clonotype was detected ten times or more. CDR3 loop: CASSDGIHEQYF. DNA for the CDR3: TGTGCCAGCAGTGACGGGATTCACGAGCAGTACTTC. The rearrangement links TRBV6-4 to TRBJ2-7; the D is unclear. Trimming took off 2 bases at V and 5 bases at J, with 7 bases between the two ends. Per germline, CDR1 MRHNA and CDR2 SNTAGT. The CDR3 runs to 12 residues.

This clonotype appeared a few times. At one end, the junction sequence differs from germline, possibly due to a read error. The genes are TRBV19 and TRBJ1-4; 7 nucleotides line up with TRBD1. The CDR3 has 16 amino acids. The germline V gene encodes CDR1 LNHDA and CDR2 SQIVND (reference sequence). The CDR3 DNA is TGTGCCAGTAGCGCGGGACAGTCAGCAACTAATGGAAAACTGTTTTTT. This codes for CASSAGQSATNGKLFF.

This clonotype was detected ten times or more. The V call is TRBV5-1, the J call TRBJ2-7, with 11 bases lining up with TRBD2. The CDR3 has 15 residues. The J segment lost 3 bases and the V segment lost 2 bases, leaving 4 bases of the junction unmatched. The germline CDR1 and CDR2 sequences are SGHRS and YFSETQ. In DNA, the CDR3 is TGCGCCAGCAGCTTAACTAGCGGGGGCTTCTACGAGCAGTACTTC. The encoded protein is CASSLTSGGFYEQYF.

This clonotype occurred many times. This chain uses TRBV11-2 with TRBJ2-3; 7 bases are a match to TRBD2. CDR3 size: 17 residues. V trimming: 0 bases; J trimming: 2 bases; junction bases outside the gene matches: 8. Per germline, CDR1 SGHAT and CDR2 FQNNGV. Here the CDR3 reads CASSLDDPRDYTDTQYF. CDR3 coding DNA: TGTGCCAGCAGCTTAGACGATCCCAGGGACTACACAGATACGCAGTATTTT.

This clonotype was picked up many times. CDR3 region: CATSRGLAEQETQYF. The CDR3 region has the DNA TGTGCCACCAGCAGAGGACTAGCGGAACAAGAGACCCAGTACTTC. The rearrangement links TRBV15 to TRBJ2-5; 9 bases are a match to TRBD2. Looked up from germline, CDR1 is LNHNV and CDR2 is YYDKDF (reference sequence). The CDR3 consists of 15 residues. J was trimmed by 2 bases and V by 1 base; bases with no gene match: 2.

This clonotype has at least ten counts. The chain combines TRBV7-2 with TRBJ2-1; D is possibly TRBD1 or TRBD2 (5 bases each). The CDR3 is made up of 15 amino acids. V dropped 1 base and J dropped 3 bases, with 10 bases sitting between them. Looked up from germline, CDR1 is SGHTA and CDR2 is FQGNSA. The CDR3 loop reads CASSLGGNYYNEQFF. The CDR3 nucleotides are TGTGCCAGCAGCTTAGGGGGGAACTACTACAATGAGCAGTTCTTC.

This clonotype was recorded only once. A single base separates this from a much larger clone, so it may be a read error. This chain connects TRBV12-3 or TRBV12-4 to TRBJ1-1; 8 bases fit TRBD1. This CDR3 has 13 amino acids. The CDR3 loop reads CAGSYYRGSEAFF. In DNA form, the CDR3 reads TGTGCCGGCAGTTATTACAGGGGGTCTGAAGCTTTCTTT.

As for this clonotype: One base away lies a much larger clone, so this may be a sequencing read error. The CDR3 nucleotides read TGTGCCAGCAGTTTGAATCAGGTCCAAGACACTGAAGGTTTCTTT. As protein: CASSLNQVQDTEGFF. The chain uses TRBV12-3 or TRBV12-4 and TRBJ1-1; D is ambiguous. The CDR3 is made up of 15 amino acids.